This TCR beta chain stems from a study of blood T cell repertoires in COVID-19. Study context: Acute and convalescent COVID-19 samples came from the United States, Italy and Spain.

TCRdb's copy holds only in-frame clones and misses some; the assay was immunoSEQ multiplex PCR. The table shows about 250,000 clones, with approximately 84% occurring only once. From germline, CDR1 is SEHNR and CDR2 FQNEAQ (reference sequence). This CDR3 region has 12 residues. The V end lost 6 bases, the J end lost 11 bases, and 16 bases lay between the germline ends. The sample taken for sequencing was PBMCs or T cells enriched from blood (not recorded which). The clonotype originates from a woman between 45 and 60 years old who had been exposed to COVID-19. This rearrangement joins TRBV7-9 to TRBJ1-1; D unresolved. The CDR3 protein is CASSPGARMAFF. CDR3 DNA: TGTGCCAGCAGTCCCGGTGCCAGGATGGCTTTCTTT.